This T cell receptor beta chain was captured in a study of T cells after somatic rescue of genetic block. From germline, CDR1 is SGHRS and CDR2 YFSETQ. The CDR3 is made up of 17 amino acids. Trimming removed 2 bases from V and 2 bases from J; junction bases left unmatched: 8. Measured with immunoSEQ multiplex PCR; TCRdb has only the in-frame clones, and not every one. This table has roughly 110,000 clones, under 95% appearing once. The specimen was peripheral blood mononuclear cells (PBMCs). V and J are TRBV5-1 and TRBJ1-3, with 9 bases aligning to TRBD1. The TCR comes from a woman aged 18 to 35. The CDR3 here is CASSFSSGTGTGNTIYF. The CDR3, as DNA: TGCGCCAGCAGCTTTTCCTCCGGGACAGGGACTGGAAACACCATATATTTT.